This TCR beta chain was retrieved from a study of vaccination and CD4 T cells after COVID-19 (dated by TCRdb to between 2021 and 2023). About the full investigation: SARS-CoV-2 positivity had been established in the convalescent patients by nasal swab PCR, and mild disease was recorded in under ten of these patients and severe disease in one. Two doses of either the Pfizer-BioNTech BNT162b2 vaccine (n=8) or the Moderna mRNA-1273 vaccine (n=2) were administered to participants. The cultures were stimulated with overlapping spike peptide pools from SARS-CoV-2 and from the common cold coronaviruses HCoV-NL63, HCoV-OC43 and HCoV-229E. The convalescent cohort comprised six males and four females, including two Hispanic individuals, seven Caucasians, two Asians and one multiracial person. In control cultures, a CEFX viral epitope pool was used as positive control, an HIV-1 Nef peptide pool was used as negative control, or no peptide was added. Post-COVID blood samples were collected from convalescent patients a median of roughly 100 days after diagnosis, with a range of about 30 to 161 days. In 10 COVID-19 convalescent patients and a few infection-naive healthy vaccine recipients, the spike-specific CD4+ TCR repertoire before mRNA vaccination was compared with the repertoire after mRNA vaccination. Post-vaccine blood samples were collected a median of approximately 68 days after the second vaccine dose, ranging from roughly 12 to 250 days. The paper's findings and limits, for the study overall: The number of convalescent patients in the study was relatively small, and the study did not examine early timepoints following natural infection. The median number of SARS-CoV-2-reactive clonotypes rose from under 25 after infection to some 40 after vaccination, but the change was not significant. Nearly all vaccine-specific clones in convalescent patients (304 of 307) were mono-reactive for SARS-CoV-2 spike rather than cross-reactive with common cold coronaviruses. In convalescent patients, a median approximately 83% of post-vaccine SARS-CoV-2-reactive clones were detected only after vaccination, and vaccine-specific priming was suggested by this finding.

The sample's treatment or condition label, decoded: approximately nine-day PBMC culture with coronavirus spike peptide pools or control peptides (ViraFEST assay). The ViraFEST assay, used in the study, expanded antigen-specific T cells with peptide pools and then identified the expanded clonotypes through TCR sequencing. The convalescent patients' positive SARS-CoV-2 PCR tests fell between March and December 2020, which was before the Alpha, Beta and Delta variants emerged in the United States. Fewer than 2.5 million PBMCs per well were cultured in IMDM with 5% human AB serum and around 10 IU/ml IL-2, plus 10 ug/ml peptide pools. On days 3 and 7, half of the culture medium was replaced with fresh IL-2-containing medium. After more than 8 days of culture, CD4+ T cells were isolated by negative selection using the EasySep CD4+ T cell isolation kit. PBMCs were separated from whole blood using Ficoll-Paque Plus gradient centrifugation and then either used fresh or cryopreserved at -140C. Each culture condition was generally run in triplicate wells.

From its cysteine to its phenylalanine, the CDR3 spans 13 amino acids. Left in the record is the CDR3 DNA by itself, 39 bases read in frame from the first base. V trim: 0 bases; J trim: 12 bases; unmatched bases: 2. From the germline V gene, CDR1 is SGHVS and CDR2 is FNYEAQ. For this clonotype: Its antigen is currently not known. No base qualities exist here, and no much larger clone lies one base off it.

Library construction relied on PCR. TCR sequencing of DNA from cultured CD4+ T cells used the Oncomine TCR Beta short-read assay at the Johns Hopkins FTIC core. The QIAamp micro DNA kit was used to extract genomic DNA from the cultured CD4+ T cells. The Oncomine TCR Beta libraries from cultured CD4+ T cells were pooled using unique dual indexes and then sequenced on an Illumina iSeq 100. As for the original processing: Non-productive sequences were removed, and CDR3s that did not start with C, did not end with F or W, or were shorter than 7 amino acids were discarded. Antigen-specific clonotypes were identified with the MANAFEST web application by comparing peptide-stimulated wells with reference and other culture wells. To be called positive, a clone needed an FDR below 0.05, an odds ratio above 5, and a productive frequency above 0.1% in at least two of three replicate wells. A clonotype counted as cross-reactive if it showed significant expansion both in the SARS-CoV-2 spike wells and in at least one common cold coronavirus spike condition. Similarity between CDR3 sequences was evaluated in R version 3.6.1 using Levenshtein distances (stringdist) and unrooted phylogenetic trees (ape). TCRdb reran the public reads through fastp at Q25 and MiXCR, keeping productive beta chains. Identical CDR3 proteins give one entry, which carries the most common genes and DNA. TCRdb's processing, not the study's, gives the V and J calls here. Within this sample are about 19,000 distinct CDR3 sequences, with about three fifths of them counted one time only. Approximately 7.5% of the sample is held by the ten biggest clonotypes.

The chain employs TRBV7-6 and TRBJ1-5; 10 of the junction bases match TRBD1. Sequenced material: CD4+ T cells from blood, cultured in vitro. This sequence originates from a human donor who had recovered from COVID-19. CDR3 sequence: CASSLAGTGVQHF. The nucleotide sequence is given as TGTGCCAGCAGCTTAGCGGGGACAGGGGTCCAGCATTTT. Here the CDR3 is joined to the reference TRBV7-6 and TRBJ1-5 genes, and the full variable domain is: GAGVSQSPRYKVTKRGQDVALRCDPISGHVSLYWYRQALGQGPEFLTYFNYEAQQDKSGLPNDRFSAERPEGSISTLTIQRTEQRDSAMYRCASSLAGTGVQHFGDGTRLSIL.